Sequencing of this TCR beta chain was carried out in a study of response to subunit inactivated influenza vaccine. TCRdb ran MiXCR on the RT-PCR reads and lists one entry per CDR3 protein. The profile shows about 190,000 distinct CDR3 sequences, about an eighth of them singletons. The CDR3 sequence is 12 residues long. Germline V gene lookup returns CDR1 SQVTM and CDR2 ANQGSEA. Trimming stripped 6 bases from V and 9 bases from J, with 15 bases between. This receptor was taken from a man in his forties or fifties who received an inactivated influenza vaccine. The source was CD8+ T cells sorted from PBMCs, collected about 5 days after vaccination. The rearrangement uses TRBV29-1 and TRBJ2-1, with D hard to call. The CDR3 here is CSVTTPGGEQFF. CDR3 in DNA: TGCAGCGTGACGACGCCCGGCGGTGAGCAGTTCTTC.